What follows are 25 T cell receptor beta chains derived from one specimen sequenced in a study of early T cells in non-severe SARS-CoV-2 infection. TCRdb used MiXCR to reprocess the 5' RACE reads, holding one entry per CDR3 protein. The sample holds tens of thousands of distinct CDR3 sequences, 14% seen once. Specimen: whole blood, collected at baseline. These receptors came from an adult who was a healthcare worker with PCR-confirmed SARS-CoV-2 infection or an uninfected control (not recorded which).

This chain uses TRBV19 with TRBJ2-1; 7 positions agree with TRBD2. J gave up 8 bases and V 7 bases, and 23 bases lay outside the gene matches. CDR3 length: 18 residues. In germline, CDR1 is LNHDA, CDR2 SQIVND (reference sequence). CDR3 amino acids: CASIGDYGRENRIYEQFF. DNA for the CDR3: TGTGCCAGTATTGGGGACTACGGGCGGGAGAATCGAATCTATGAGCAGTTCTTC.

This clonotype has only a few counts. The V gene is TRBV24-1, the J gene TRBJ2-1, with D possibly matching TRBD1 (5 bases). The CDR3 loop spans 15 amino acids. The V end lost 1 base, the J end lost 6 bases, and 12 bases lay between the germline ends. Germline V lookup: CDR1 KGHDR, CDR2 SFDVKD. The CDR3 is CATSDLAGSFNEQFF. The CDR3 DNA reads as TGTGCCACCAGTGATTTAGCAGGGTCGTTCAATGAGCAGTTCTTC.

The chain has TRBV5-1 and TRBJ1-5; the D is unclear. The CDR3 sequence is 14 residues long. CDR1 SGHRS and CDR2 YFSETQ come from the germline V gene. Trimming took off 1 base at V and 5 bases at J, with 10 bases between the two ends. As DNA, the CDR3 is TGCGCCAGCAGCTTGCAAGGTGTGGATCAGCCCCAGCATTTT. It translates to CASSLQGVDQPQHF. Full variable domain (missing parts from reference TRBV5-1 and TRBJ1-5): KAGVTQTPRYLIKTRGQQVTLSCSPISGHRSVSWYQQTPGQGLQFLFEYFSETQRNKGNFPGRFSGRQFSNSRSEMNVSTLELGDSALYLCASSLQGVDQPQHFGDGTRLSIL.

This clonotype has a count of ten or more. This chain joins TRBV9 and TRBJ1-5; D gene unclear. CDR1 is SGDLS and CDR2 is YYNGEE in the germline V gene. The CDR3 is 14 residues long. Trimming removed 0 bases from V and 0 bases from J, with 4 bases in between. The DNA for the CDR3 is TGTGCCAGCAGCGTAGGCGATAGCAATCAGCCCCAGCATTTT. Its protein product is CASSVGDSNQPQHF.

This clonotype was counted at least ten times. DNA of the CDR3: TGTGCCAGCAGGTCCCCAGGAAGCGACTATGGCTACACCTTC. It translates to CASRSPGSDYGYTF. The V gene is TRBV28, the J gene TRBJ1-2; D not certain. V gave up 6 bases and J gave up 3 bases, with 14 bases separating them. The CDR3 has 14 amino acids. Germline V CDR1 and CDR2: MDHEN, SYDVKM.

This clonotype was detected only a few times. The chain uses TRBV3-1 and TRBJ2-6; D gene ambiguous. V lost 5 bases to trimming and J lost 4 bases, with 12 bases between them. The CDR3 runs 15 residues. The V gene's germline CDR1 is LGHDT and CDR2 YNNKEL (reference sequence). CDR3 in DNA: TGTGCCAGCAGCTCCATGGTATCCGGGGCCAACGTCCTGACTTTC. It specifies CASSSMVSGANVLTF.

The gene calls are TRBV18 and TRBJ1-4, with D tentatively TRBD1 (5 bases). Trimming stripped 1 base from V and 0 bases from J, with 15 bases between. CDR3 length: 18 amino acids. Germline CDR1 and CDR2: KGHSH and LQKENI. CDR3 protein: CASSPQGSRWATNEKLFF. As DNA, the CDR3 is TGTGCCAGCTCACCACAGGGGAGTCGGTGGGCAACTAATGAAAAACTGTTTTTT.

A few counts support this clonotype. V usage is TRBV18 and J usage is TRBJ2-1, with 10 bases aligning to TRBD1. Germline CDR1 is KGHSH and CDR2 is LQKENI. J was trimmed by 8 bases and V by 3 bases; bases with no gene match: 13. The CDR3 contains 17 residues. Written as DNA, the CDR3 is TGTGCCAGCTCACCTACTAGACAGGGGGCGCGTGGACATGAGCAGTTCTTC. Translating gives CASSPTRQGARGHEQFF.

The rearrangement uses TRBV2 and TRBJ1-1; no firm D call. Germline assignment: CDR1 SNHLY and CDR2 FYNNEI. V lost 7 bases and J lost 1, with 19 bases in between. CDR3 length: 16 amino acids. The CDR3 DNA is TGTGCCAGCACCCCACGGTCGTCCGCGGCGAACACTGAAGCTTTCTTT. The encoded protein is CASTPRSSAANTEAFF.

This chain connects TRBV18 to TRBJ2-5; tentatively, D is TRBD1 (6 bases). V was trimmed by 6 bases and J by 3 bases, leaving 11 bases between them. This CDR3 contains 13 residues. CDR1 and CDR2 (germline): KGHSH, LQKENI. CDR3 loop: CASSPGVEETQYF. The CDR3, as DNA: TGTGCCAGCTCCCCAGGGGTCGAAGAGACCCAGTACTTC.

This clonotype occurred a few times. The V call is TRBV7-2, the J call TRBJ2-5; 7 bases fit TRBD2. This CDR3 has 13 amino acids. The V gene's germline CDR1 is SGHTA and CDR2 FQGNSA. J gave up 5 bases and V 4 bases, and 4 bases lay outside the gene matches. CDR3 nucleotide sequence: TGTGCCAGCAGCTCAGGGCGGGGGGAGACCCAGTACTTC. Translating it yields CASSSGRGETQYF. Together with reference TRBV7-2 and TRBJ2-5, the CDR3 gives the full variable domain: GAGVSQSPSNKVTEKGKDVELRCDPISGHTALYWYRQSLGQGLEFLIYFQGNSAPDKSGLPSDRFSAERTGGSVSTLTIQRTQQEDSAVYLCASSSGRGETQYFGPGTRLLVL.

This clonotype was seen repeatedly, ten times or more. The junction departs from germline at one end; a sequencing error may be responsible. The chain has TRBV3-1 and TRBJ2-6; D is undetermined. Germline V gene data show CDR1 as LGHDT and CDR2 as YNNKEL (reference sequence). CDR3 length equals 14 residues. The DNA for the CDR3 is TGTGCCAGCAACCAAGTCGGAGGGGCCAACGTCCTGACTTTC. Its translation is CASNQVGGANVLTF.

The DNA of the CDR3 is TGCAGCGGTGGTTGGACGGGATACAATGAGCAGTTCTTC. Translating gives CSGGWTGYNEQFF. The V and J genes are TRBV29-1 and TRBJ2-1; D is perhaps TRBD2 (5 bases). This CDR3 region has 13 residues. From germline, CDR1 is SQVTM and CDR2 ANQGSEA. Deletions cut 7 bases from V and 4 bases from J, with 14 bases between.

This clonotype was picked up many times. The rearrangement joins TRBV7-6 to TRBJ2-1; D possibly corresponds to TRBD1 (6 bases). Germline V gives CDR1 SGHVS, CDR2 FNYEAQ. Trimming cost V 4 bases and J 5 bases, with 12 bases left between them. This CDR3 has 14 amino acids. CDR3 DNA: TGTGCCAGCAGCTCATTGACAGGCAACAATGAGCAGTTCTTC. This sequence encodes CASSSLTGNNEQFF. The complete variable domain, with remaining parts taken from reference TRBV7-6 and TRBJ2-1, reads GAGVSQSPRYKVTKRGQDVALRCDPISGHVSLYWYRQALGQGPEFLTYFNYEAQQDKSGLPNDRFSAERPEGSISTLTIQRTEQRDSAMYRCASSSLTGNNEQFFGPGTRLTVL.

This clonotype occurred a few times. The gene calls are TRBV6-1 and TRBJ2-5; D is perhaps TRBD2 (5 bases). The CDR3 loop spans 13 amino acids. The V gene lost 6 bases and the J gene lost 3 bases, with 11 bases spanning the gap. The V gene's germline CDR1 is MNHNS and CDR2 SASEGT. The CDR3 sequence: CASSAGREETQYF. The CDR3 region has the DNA TGTGCCAGCAGCGCCGGGCGGGAAGAGACCCAGTACTTC.

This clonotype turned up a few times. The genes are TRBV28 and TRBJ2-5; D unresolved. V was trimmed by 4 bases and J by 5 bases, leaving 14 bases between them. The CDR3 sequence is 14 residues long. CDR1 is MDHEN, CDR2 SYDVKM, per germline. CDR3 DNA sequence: TGTGCCAGCAGTTGGGCCCCGAAATCGGAGACCCAGTACTTC. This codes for CASSWAPKSETQYF.

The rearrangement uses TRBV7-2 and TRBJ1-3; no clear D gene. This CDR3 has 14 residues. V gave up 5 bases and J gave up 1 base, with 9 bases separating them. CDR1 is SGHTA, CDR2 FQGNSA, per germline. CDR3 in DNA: TGTGCCAGCAGCATACTAGCTTCTGGAAACACCATATATTTT. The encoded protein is CASSILASGNTIYF.

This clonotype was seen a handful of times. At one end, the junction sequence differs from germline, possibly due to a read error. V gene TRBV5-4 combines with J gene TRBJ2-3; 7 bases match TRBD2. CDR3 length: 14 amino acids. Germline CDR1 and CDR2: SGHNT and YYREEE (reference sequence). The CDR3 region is CASSLESSGPRLLF. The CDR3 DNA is TGTGCCAGCAGCTTGGAGAGTAGCGGGCCCCGTCTGCTATTT.

The CDR3 reads CASSSGQYAYEQYF. CDR3 DNA sequence: TGTGCCAGCAGCTCTGGACAGTACGCCTACGAGCAGTACTTC. The chain uses TRBV7-9 and TRBJ2-7, with D tentatively TRBD1 (6 bases). The germline V and J ends were trimmed by 4 bases and 2 bases, with 12 bases remaining between them. Germline CDR1 is SEHNR and CDR2 is FQNEAQ (reference sequence). This CDR3 region has 14 residues.

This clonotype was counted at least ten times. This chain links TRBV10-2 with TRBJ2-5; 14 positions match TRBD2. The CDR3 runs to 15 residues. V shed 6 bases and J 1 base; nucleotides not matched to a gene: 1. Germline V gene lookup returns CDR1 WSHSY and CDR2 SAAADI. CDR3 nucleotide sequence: TGCGCCAGCAGGGGACTAGCGGGAGTCCAAGAGACCCAGTACTTC. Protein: CASRGLAGVQETQYF.

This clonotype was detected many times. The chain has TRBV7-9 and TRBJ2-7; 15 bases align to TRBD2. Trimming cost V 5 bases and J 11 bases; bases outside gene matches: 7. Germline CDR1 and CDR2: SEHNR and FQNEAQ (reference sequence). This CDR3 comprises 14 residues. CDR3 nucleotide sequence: TGTGCCAGCAGCCCCGGGACTAGCGGGAGGATGGAGTACTTC. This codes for CASSPGTSGRMEYF. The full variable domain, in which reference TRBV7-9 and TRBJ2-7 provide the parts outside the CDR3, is DTGVSQNPRHKITKRGQNVTFRCDPISEHNRLYWYRQTLGQGPEFLTYFQNEAQLEKSRLLSDRFSAERPKGSFSTLEIQRTEQGDSAMYLCASSPGTSGRMEYFGPGTRLTVT.

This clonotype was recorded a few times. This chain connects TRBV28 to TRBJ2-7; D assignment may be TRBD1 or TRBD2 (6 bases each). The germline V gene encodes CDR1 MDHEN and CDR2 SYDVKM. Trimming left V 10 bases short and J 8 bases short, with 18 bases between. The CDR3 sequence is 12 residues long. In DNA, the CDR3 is TGTGCCACCACGAAAGGGGGAGGTCAGCAGTACTTC. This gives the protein CATTKGGGQQYF.

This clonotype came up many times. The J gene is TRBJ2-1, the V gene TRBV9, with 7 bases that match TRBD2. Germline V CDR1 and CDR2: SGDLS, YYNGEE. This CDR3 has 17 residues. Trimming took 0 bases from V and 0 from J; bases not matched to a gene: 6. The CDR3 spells CASSVDASGGSYNEQFF. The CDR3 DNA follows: TGTGCCAGCAGCGTAGACGCTAGCGGCGGCTCCTACAATGAGCAGTTCTTC.

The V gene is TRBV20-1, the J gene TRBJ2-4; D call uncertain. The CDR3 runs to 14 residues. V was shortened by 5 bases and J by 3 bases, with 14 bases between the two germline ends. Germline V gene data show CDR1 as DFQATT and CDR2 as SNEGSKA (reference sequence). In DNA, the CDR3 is TGCAGTGCTCCCACTCCCGGCGTCAAAAACATTCAGTACTTC. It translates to CSAPTPGVKNIQYF.

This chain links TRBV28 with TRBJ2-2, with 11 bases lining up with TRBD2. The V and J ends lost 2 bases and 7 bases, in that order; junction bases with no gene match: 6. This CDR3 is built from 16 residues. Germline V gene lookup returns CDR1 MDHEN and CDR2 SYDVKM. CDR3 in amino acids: CASSLDPSGRIGELFF. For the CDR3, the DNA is TGTGCCAGCAGTTTAGATCCTAGCGGGAGGATCGGGGAGCTGTTTTTT.